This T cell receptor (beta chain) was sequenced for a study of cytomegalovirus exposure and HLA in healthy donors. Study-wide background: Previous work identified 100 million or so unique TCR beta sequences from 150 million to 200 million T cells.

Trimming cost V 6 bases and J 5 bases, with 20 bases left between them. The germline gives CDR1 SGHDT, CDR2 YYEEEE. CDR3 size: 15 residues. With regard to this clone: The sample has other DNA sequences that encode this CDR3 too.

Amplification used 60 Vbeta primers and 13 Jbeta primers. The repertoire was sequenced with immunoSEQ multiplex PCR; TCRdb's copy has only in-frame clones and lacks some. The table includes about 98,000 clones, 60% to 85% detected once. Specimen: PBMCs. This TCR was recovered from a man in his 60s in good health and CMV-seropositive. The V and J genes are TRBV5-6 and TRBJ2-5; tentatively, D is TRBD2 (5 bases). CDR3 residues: CASTIVSAGQETQYF. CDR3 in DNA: TGTGCCAGCACTATTGTTTCGGCGGGTCAGGAGACCCAGTACTTC.